This T cell receptor (beta chain) was obtained from a study of blood T cells in healthy people across ages. For the study at large: Per two T cells, about one barcoded beta molecule was captured through template switching. General observations from the study: A strong correlation between TCR beta diversity and naive T cell percentage was seen.

This clonotype has only a few counts. Its antigen is still unknown. A J-beta primer mix and a sample-barcoded 5' primer were used in a second PCR of about 6 to 12 cycles. Through a template-switch adaptor with 12 random nucleotides, each cDNA molecule received a tag. From each sample, at least 3 million paired-end reads containing CDR3 were obtained. TCRdb re-called the 5' RACE reads with MiXCR, one entry per CDR3 protein. The table has about a million distinct CDR3 sequences, around 48% seen once. Germline CDR1 reads LGHDT; CDR2 reads YNNKEL (reference sequence). V was shortened by 4 bases and J by 2 bases, with 5 bases between the two germline ends. The CDR3 runs 12 residues.

The genes are TRBV3-1 and TRBJ2-5; D is unresolved. The receptor comes from a man younger than 45 in good health. The sequencing sample was made of blood. In nucleotides, the CDR3 is TGTGCCAGCAGCCCGGAACAAGAGACCCAGTACTTC. Its translation is CASSPEQETQYF.